Listed below are T cell receptor beta chains from one sample, sequenced in a study of shared clonotypes between healthy human individuals. TCRdb's table, derived via immunoSEQ multiplex PCR, lists solely in-frame clones and lacks some. The data hold about 980,000 clones, with 60% to 85% observed a single time. What was sequenced was memory CD4+ T cells sorted from blood. These receptors originate from a man aged 18 to 29 in good health. Each CDR3 is given without its conserved first and last residue. Each record gives: J gene, V gene, CDR3 protein.

J: TRBJ1-6
V: TRBV19
CDR3: ASSADTAHNSPLH

J: TRBJ2-7
V: TRBV23-1
CDR3: ASSRLAVPYEQY

J: TRBJ1-3
V: TRBV28
CDR3: ASSLPTAAHSGNTIY

J: TRBJ2-7
V: TRBV5-1
CDR3: ASSSTGTPAYEQY

J: TRBJ2-5
V: TRBV5-1
CDR3: ASRQGTEETQY

J: TRBJ1-5
V: TRBV5-8
CDR3: ASSAGTGGSNQPQH

J: TRBJ2-2
V: TRBV6-1
CDR3: ASREGVNTGELF

J: TRBJ1-1
V: TRBV4-2
CDR3: ASSQDDRPNTEAF

J: TRBJ2-6
V: TRBV2
CDR3: ASTPSASGANVLT

J: TRBJ1-4
V: TRBV2
CDR3: ASRDPLREKLF

J: TRBJ2-2
V: TRBV7-2
CDR3: ASNPPGSVNTGELF

J: TRBJ2-7
V: TRBV2
CDR3: ASSVGVGFEQY

J: TRBJ1-1
V: TRBV5-1
CDR3: ASSRISEGAEAF

J: TRBJ1-1
V: TRBV7-3
CDR3: ASSVGTATEAF

J: TRBJ2-5
V: TRBV13
CDR3: ASSFSGGAQETQY

J: TRBJ2-7
V: TRBV28
CDR3: ASMGGDPYEQY

J: TRBJ1-2
V: TRBV5-1
CDR3: ASSKGQNYGYT

J: TRBJ1-2
V: TRBV18
CDR3: ASSPGSPYGYT